This record concerns one T cell receptor (beta chain) sequence. Trimming at V came to 5 bases and at J to 3 bases, leaving 9 bases not matched to a gene. CDR3 size: 15 residues. Germline lookup yields CDR1 SGHAT and CDR2 FQNNGV. Assay: immunoSEQ multiplex PCR; the TCRdb copy retains only in-frame clones and omits some. The top ten hold approximately 7.7% of the sample, which has more than 25,000 clones, approximately 79% seen once. These data are taken from a study of radiotherapy plus CTLA-4 blockade in lung cancer. This rearrangement joins TRBV11-2 to TRBJ2-7; 8 bases line up with TRBD1. The sample was peripheral blood, taken from a patient treated with radiotherapy plus ipilimumab. The source of this sequence is a human donor with non-small cell lung cancer who had stable disease on radiotherapy plus ipilimumab. CDR3 in amino acids: CASSGTGVHNYEQYV. CDR3 nucleotides: TGTGCCAGCAGCGGGACAGGAGTCCACAACTACGAGCAGTACGTC.